This is a list of T cell receptor beta chains from one sample in a study of cytomegalovirus exposure and HLA in healthy donors. Method: immunoSEQ multiplex PCR; TCRdb's copy keeps in-frame clones and lacks some. The sample includes around 140,000 clones. The sequenced sample consisted of PBMCs. These receptors came from a male donor in good health and CMV-seronegative. Each CDR3 is given with its conserved first and last residue. D genes are given only for firm matches.

j_call d_call v_call cdr3_nt cdr3_aa
TRBJ1-1 TRBD1 TRBV7-3 TGTGCCAGCAGCTTAATGGGACAGGCAACCTCTGAAGCTTTCTTT CASSLMGQATSEAFF
TRBJ2-1 TRBD2 TRBV4-1 TGCGCCAGCAGCTACATGGGACTAGCGGCACAGAGCCTCGATGAGCAGTTCTTC CASSYMGLAAQSLDEQFF
TRBJ1-1 NA TRBV14 TGTGCCAGCAGGCCTTATTTCGGGAACACTGAAGCTTTCTTT CASRPYFGNTEAFF
TRBJ2-5 TRBD1 TRBV6-5 TGTGCCAGCAGTTTAGGGGGCGAGGAGACCCAGTACTTC CASSLGGEETQYF
TRBJ1-1 TRBD1 TRBV30 TGTGCCTGGAGTCCGACAGGGTACACTGAAGCTTTCTTT CAWSPTGYTEAFF
TRBJ2-7 TRBD1 TRBV15 TGTGCCACCAGCAGGGGATGGACAGGGGTATCCTACGAGCAGTACTTC CATSRGWTGVSYEQYF
TRBJ1-1 NA TRBV4-3 TGCGCCAGCAGCTCAGGACTCCTCTCAGGGGACAATGAAGCTTTCTTT CASSSGLLSGDNEAFF
TRBJ1-2 NA TRBV5-6 TGTGCCAGCAGCTTGGACTGGACAAAAGGCTACACCTTC CASSLDWTKGYTF
TRBJ2-1 NA TRBV6-1 TGTGCCAGCAGTGAAGGGCTGGGGGGTGAGCAGTTCTTC CASSEGLGGEQFF
TRBJ2-1 NA TRBV6-5 TGTGCCAGCAGTTACGGGGGGAATGAGCAGTTCTTC CASSYGGNEQFF
TRBJ2-2 TRBD1 TRBV5-1 TGCGCCAGCAGCCCGACAGGGGGCCTTACCGGGGAGCTGTTTTTT CASSPTGGLTGELFF
TRBJ1-5 TRBD1 TRBV4-2 TGTGCCAGCAGCCAGGGGGACAGATATCAGCCCCAGCATTTT CASSQGDRYQPQHF
TRBJ2-3 TRBD2 TRBV4-2 TGTGCCAGCAGCCCCCCCCGGCTAGCGGGAGGAGATACGCAGTATTTT CASSPPRLAGGDTQYF
TRBJ1-2 NA TRBV15 TGTGCCACCAGCGCTCCCGGAAAAGACAGTCCGCTAGGTATCCATGGCTACACCTTC CATSAPGKDSPLGIHGYTF
TRBJ2-2 TRBD1 TRBV29-1 TGCAGCGTTGGAACCGGGACAGGGTTTCTCGGGGAGCTGTTTTTT CSVGTGTGFLGELFF
TRBJ2-7 TRBD1 TRBV2 TGTGCCAGCAGACCCATCGGGACAGGGCTGCACGAGCAGTACTTC CASRPIGTGLHEQYF
TRBJ1-4 NA TRBV11-2 NA CASSFGQGASFF
TRBJ1-1 TRBD1 TRBV5-1 TGCGCCAGCCATCCGGGACAGGGGATAGCGCGGGACACTGAAGCTTTCTTT CASHPGQGIARDTEAFF
TRBJ1-2 TRBD1 TRBV18 TGTGCCAGCTCACCCACCCTATTACAGGGGACCTATGGCTACACCTTC CASSPTLLQGTYGYTF
TRBJ2-1 TRBD2 TRBV30 TGTGCCTGGAGTTTGCCCGGGACTAGGGGGAAATGGGAGCAGTTCTTC CAWSLPGTRGKWEQFF
TRBJ1-1 TRBD1 TRBV7-9 TGTGCCAGCAGTCAGGGGGTTACTGAAGCTTTCTTT CASSQGVTEAFF
TRBJ1-2 TRBD1 TRBV5-6 TGTGCCAGCAGCTTATTTAGACCCCACAGGGGGCCCTATGGCTACACCTTC CASSLFRPHRGPYGYTF
TRBJ1-5 NA TRBV6-6 TGTGCCAGCGGGCAGCAGGTCAACAATCAGCCCCAGCATTTT CASGQQVNNQPQHF
TRBJ1-1 NA TRBV7-6 TGTGCCAGCAGCTCCCTCAGGACCCTAGCCCCTGAAGCTTTCTTT CASSSLRTLAPEAFF
TRBJ1-2 NA TRBV9 TGTGCCAGCAGCGAGCTGCTGGGGCGTAACTATGGCTACACCTTC CASSELLGRNYGYTF
TRBJ2-6 NA TRBV7-9 TGTGCCAGCAGCTTATATCGCTCTGGGGCCAACGTCCTGACTTTC CASSLYRSGANVLTF
TRBJ1-5 TRBD1 TRBV7-2 TGTGCCAGCAGCCTATGGACAGGGGATCAGCCCCAGCATTTT CASSLWTGDQPQHF
TRBJ2-7 NA TRBV7-2 TGTGCCAGCAGCTTAGCGCCAGGATACGAGCAGTACTTC CASSLAPGYEQYF
TRBJ2-7 TRBD2 TRBV6-1 TGTGCCAGCAGTGAACCCAAAAGGGGGATGACTAGCGGACCTTACGAGCAGTACTTC CASSEPKRGMTSGPYEQYF
TRBJ2-1 TRBD1 TRBV27 TGTGCCAGCAGTCCCCGGGACAGGAATGAGCAGTTCTTC CASSPRDRNEQFF
TRBJ2-7 NA TRBV6-5 TGTGCCAGCAGCCAACAGGGCAGGTACGAGCAGTACTTC CASSQQGRYEQYF
TRBJ2-7 TRBD2 TRBV30 TGTGCCTGGAGTCGTGGGCTAGCGGGGCTCCGACAGGAGCAGTACTTC CAWSRGLAGLRQEQYF
TRBJ1-1 NA TRBV28 TGTGCCAGCAGTTTACTACAGGGTTTTAGTGAAGCTTTCTTT CASSLLQGFSEAFF
TRBJ2-1 TRBD2 TRBV5-1 TGCGCCAGCAGCCCATTAGCGGGCATTCGTGCGTTCTTC CASSPLAGIRAFF
TRBJ1-1 NA TRBV11-2 TGTGCCAGCAGCTTGGGAGGGTACGCTGAAGCTTTCTTT CASSLGGYAEAFF
TRBJ1-1 NA TRBV30 TGTGCCTGGGGGGTAAGCGGGGTCACTGAAGCTTTCTTT CAWGVSGVTEAFF
TRBJ2-1 TRBD2 TRBV6-6 TGTGCCAGCAGTTACTCACCGGGACTAGCGGGAGTACGGTTCTTC CASSYSPGLAGVRFF
TRBJ2-2 NA TRBV30 TGTGCCTGGAGTGTACTGCAGGACACCGGGGAGCTGTTTTTT CAWSVLQDTGELFF
TRBJ2-7 NA TRBV2 TGTGCCAGCAGTGTTTCCGGTCGCGAGCAGTACTTC CASSVSGREQYF
TRBJ2-7 NA TRBV20-1 TGCAGTGCTTACAGGGACGAGCAGTACTTC CSAYRDEQYF
TRBJ1-6 NA TRBV7-7 TGTGCTAGCAGCTTGACAGGCGGATCACCCCTCCACTTT CASSLTGGSPLHF
TRBJ2-7 NA TRBV5-1 TGCGCCAGCAGCCCGACAGGAGCCGTCTACGAGCAGTACTTC CASSPTGAVYEQYF
TRBJ1-2 TRBD1 TRBV4-3 TGCGCCAGCAGCCAAGGGGCCGGGACAGACGCTGCCTATGGCTACACCTTC CASSQGAGTDAAYGYTF
TRBJ2-3 NA TRBV7-2 TGTGCCAGCAGTCCCTCTCGGGGAACCGCAGATACGCAGTATTTT CASSPSRGTADTQYF
TRBJ2-7 NA TRBV4-3 TGCGCCAGCAGCCTAGACAGGTCCGAGCAGTACTTC CASSLDRSEQYF
TRBJ2-7 TRBD2 TRBV11-3 TGTGCCAGCAGCTACACACTCTCTAGCGGGAGAGGCGAGCAGTACTTC CASSYTLSSGRGEQYF
TRBJ1-5 TRBD1 TRBV19 TGTGCCAGTAGTGCAGGACAGGGGAGCAATCAGCCCCAGCATTTT CASSAGQGSNQPQHF
TRBJ2-3 NA TRBV9 TGTGCCAGCAGCCCACCAGCAGGGTCTAGCACAGATACGCAGTATTTT CASSPPAGSSTDTQYF
TRBJ2-1 TRBD2 TRBV19 TGTGCCAGTAGTTTGTCCGGGACTAGCTACTCCTACAATGAGCAGTTCTTC CASSLSGTSYSYNEQFF
TRBJ2-7 TRBD2 TRBV15 TGTGCCACCAGCAGAGATCGCGGGGGGTCCTACGAGCAGTACTTC CATSRDRGGSYEQYF